This TCR beta chain originates from a study of blood T cell repertoires in COVID-19. The wider study: Collection of acute and convalescent COVID-19 samples took place in the United States, Italy and Spain. T cells, B-cell-depleted T cells, or PBMCs provided the cDNA or gDNA that served as material.

This CDR3 comprises 13 residues. V was trimmed by 7 bases and J by 0 bases, leaving 10 bases between them. Germline CDR1 MNHNY, CDR2 SVGAGI (reference sequence). Original processing methods: Reference gene primers were amplified, and this amplification served to estimate nucleated cell counts. Measured with immunoSEQ multiplex PCR; TCRdb has only the in-frame clones, and not every one. V, J and clone size are those of that table, while D and trimming were read from the DNA. The sample lists about 100,000 clones; more than 75% were seen once. This TCR was recovered from a human donor in a cohort sampled during active COVID-19. The V gene is TRBV6-6, the J gene TRBJ2-7; the D gene is possibly TRBD2 (5 bases). What was sequenced was peripheral blood. The chain's CDR3 is CASKEVASYEQYF. The CDR3 DNA reads as TGTGCCAGCAAGGAGGTGGCCTCCTACGAGCAGTACTTC.